The 4 T cell receptor beta chains listed next were all sequenced from one sample in a study of shared clonotypes between healthy human individuals. Here immunoSEQ multiplex PCR was the method, and the copy in TCRdb shows in-frame clones only, minus some. The table has about 1,800,000 clones, about 95% seen once. It was CD45RO-negative cells, positively selected for CCR7, that made up naive CD8 cells, with terminally differentiated effector memory CD45RA+ cells excluded. Sequencing was carried out using naive CD8+ T cells sorted from blood. The origin of the receptors is a man in his late teens or twenties in good health.

This chain uses TRBV7-2 with TRBJ1-5, with D perhaps matching TRBD1 (6 bases). Germline CDR1 and CDR2: SGHTA and FQGNSA. The CDR3 is 13 residues long. The V end lost 5 bases, the J end lost 6 bases, and 11 bases lay between the germline ends. The CDR3 sequence is CASSLYRAQPQHF. DNA of the CDR3: TGTGCCAGCAGCCTATACAGGGCTCAGCCCCAGCATTTT.

The V gene is TRBV5-1, the J gene TRBJ1-1, with a weak D call TRBD1 (6 bases). The CDR3 has 15 amino acids. V was cut by 5 bases and J by 8 bases, with 22 bases left in between. The germline V gene encodes CDR1 SGHRS and CDR2 YFSETQ. The DNA of the CDR3 is TGCGCCAGCAGTCATCGTCCGGGACAACTGGAAGAAGCTTTCTTT. Translated, it gives CASSHRPGQLEEAFF. The complete variable domain, with remaining parts taken from reference TRBV5-1 and TRBJ1-1, reads KAGVTQTPRYLIKTRGQQVTLSCSPISGHRSVSWYQQTPGQGLQFLFEYFSETQRNKGNFPGRFSGRQFSNSRSEMNVSTLELGDSALYLCASSHRPGQLEEAFFGQGTRLTVV.

The chain is built from TRBV18 and TRBJ2-5; D may be TRBD1 or TRBD2 (6 bases each). CDR3 length: 17 residues. Germline V lookup: CDR1 KGHSH, CDR2 LQKENI. The V end was cut by 3 bases, the J end by 3 bases, with 20 bases between. The CDR3 is CASSPQQGPRGKETQYF. CDR3 DNA sequence: TGTGCCAGCTCACCCCAACAGGGCCCACGGGGGAAAGAGACCCAGTACTTC.

In the case of this clone: Other nucleotide sequences from this sample produce the same CDR3. The J gene is TRBJ1-1, the V gene TRBV11-2; the D is unclear. This CDR3 has 14 amino acids. Trimming left V 1 base short and J 0 bases short, with 6 bases between. Germline CDR1 SGHAT, CDR2 FQNNGV. CDR3 sequence reads: CASSLGPMNTEAFF. CDR3 coding DNA: TGTGCCAGCAGCTTAGGTCCTATGAACACTGAAGCTTTCTTT.